The sample holds a few counts of the clone carrying this TCR beta chain. The CDR3 covers 12 residues. With 5 bases removed from V and 6 bases from J, the gap between germline ends came to 8 bases. Per germline, CDR1 SGHAT and CDR2 FQNNGV. Original processing notes: Reference gene primer amplification yielded estimated nucleated cell counts. The table came from immunoSEQ multiplex PCR; TCRdb's copy has only in-frame clones and leaves some out. V, J and clone size are those of that table, while D and trimming were read from the DNA. The sample records approximately 110,000 clones, 69% being singletons. The entry originates in a study of blood T cell repertoires in COVID-19.

The chain couples TRBV11-2 to TRBJ2-1; no clear D gene. The sequenced sample was peripheral blood. The origin of this receptor is a man older than 75 with acute or convalescent COVID-19. CDR3 bases: TGTGCCAGCAGCCTAAACCGCAATGAGCAGTTCTTC. Amino acids: CASSLNRNEQFF.